This TCR beta chain was sequenced for a study of shared clonotypes between healthy human individuals (dated by TCRdb to 2020 to 2022). For the study in its entirety: The cohort comprised two women and three men aged 18 to 49 years. Per donor, three plates each were used for CD4 naive and CD4 memory, two for CD8 naive, and one for CD8 memory. The study deeply sequenced blood TCR repertoires of about 5 healthy adults to estimate repertoire size and the extent of clonotype sharing between individuals. Libraries were prepared and TCR repertoires were sequenced by different laboratories using diverse techniques, in order to increase sequencing depth and limit assay-specific biases. Between about 0.85 and 9.5 billion PBMCs per donor were obtained by leukapheresis.

Using the deep immunoSEQ assay, TCR CDR3 regions were amplified from genomic DNA by multiplex PCR. For each cell subset, the extracted genomic DNA was distributed evenly across all wells of several immunoSEQ 96-well plates, and each plate served as one replicate. For sorted subsets, each replicate PCR was loaded with approximately 190 ng genomic DNA, equivalent to about 30,000 T cell genomes. Purified libraries were quantified with a Qubit 3.0 fluorometer, sized on a Bioanalyzer 2100, and re-quantified with the KAPA Library Quantification kit. Every immunoSEQ 96-well plate was sequenced on a separate single-read 150-cycle Illumina NextSeq 550 flow cell. Under the source paper's analysis protocol: Because the immunoSEQ output included only junctional sequences and no quality scores, the filtering could not be the same as the filtering used for full-length reads. To assign V/J genes and CDR3, sequences were annotated against IMGT germline references using PyIR, a Python wrapper for IgBLAST v1.9. Any read was removed if the V/J assignment was weak (E-value above 1e-6), the CDR3 was missing, or the read contained stop codons, out-of-frame junctions, or ambiguous translated residues. V3J clonotypes were defined by identical inferred V gene, J gene, and CDR3 amino acid sequence. The percentage overlap between two repertoires was calculated by dividing the number of shared unique clonotypes by the size of the smaller repertoire. Repertoire richness was assessed with RTK rarefaction, the Chao1 estimator, and Recon v2.1 estimates of unobserved clonotypes. For all TCRbeta clonotypes obtained by the gDNA method from four donors, generation probabilities were computed with OLGA. TCRdb re-hosts the immuneACCESS table, in-frame sequences only. Its copies lack some clones; in the studies checked, an unresolved V gene accounts for under half of them, and the cause for the rest is not known. V, J and clone size derive from that table, while D and trimming were established from the DNA sequence. The sample yields approximately 1.5 million clones; approximately 98.5% were counted once. The top ten constitute about 0.34% of the sample.

Paper-wide results and their limitations: Higher generation probabilities were observed for clonotypes shared by all four sorted-subset donors than for non-shared clonotypes. Even with the large sequencing depth, rarefaction of the sorted-subset datasets indicated that sequencing was incomplete. Only blood was sampled, and tissue TCR repertoires likely differ from those in blood. Larger estimated clonotype richness was generally found for naive subsets than for memory subsets. Pairwise subsampling indicated that sequencing depth was expected to affect the degree of clonotype sharing among donors. The small number of donors limited the genetic and exposure-history diversity represented. When a handful of donors were compared, the shared fraction of clonotypes was about 5% for naive CD4, about 4% for naive CD8, 2.3% for memory CD4, and 0.4% for memory CD8.

A distance of 9 bases separates the germline ends of V and J, which lose 3 bases and 2 bases respectively. The CDR3 contains 13 residues, cysteine and phenylalanine counted. Only the CDR3 DNA stays, 39 bases, in frame from base 1. Taken from the germline V gene (reference sequence), the CDR1 and CDR2 loops are GTSNPN and SVGIG. Notes on this clone: This clone's antigen is unknown. Base qualities are not recorded, but no much larger clone differs from it by a single base.

Healthy HIV-negative adults with no recently reported acute infections or vaccinations were included as donors. Every donor was a Caucasian adult living in Nashville, Tennessee, USA. CD4+ T cells were enriched by magnetic negative selection; naive cells were then positively selected on CD45RA, and the negative fraction formed the memory subset. After blood collection by leukapheresis, PBMCs were isolated using Ficoll-Histopaque density gradient centrifugation and then cryopreserved in the vapor phase of liquid nitrogen. Purity and quantity of every magnetically sorted T cell population were checked by analytical flow cytometry. Genomic DNA was isolated from each sorted fraction and quantified by UV absorbance on a Nanodrop 2000c.

Sequencing was performed on naive CD4+ T cells sorted from blood. The cell subset or site label here, explained by the study, means: CD45RA+ positively selected. The sequence came from a man younger than 45 in good health. The chain employs TRBV30 and TRBJ2-3, with no confident D gene call. The DNA sequence is given as TGTGCCTGGAGAGAAGGGAACACAGATACGCAGTATTTT. It translates as CAWREGNTDTQYF. Supplemented by the reference TRBV30 and TRBJ2-3 proteins around the CDR3, the complete variable domain is SQTIHQWPATLVQPVGSPLSLECTVEGTSNPNLYWYRQAAGRGLQLLFYSVGIGQISSEVPQNLSASRPQDRQFILSSKKLLLSDSGFYLCAWREGNTDTQYFGPGTRLTVL.